This TCR beta chain appears in the sequencing data of a study of spatial heterogeneity in lung cancer. Study overall: The donors comprised some 72 untreated early-stage non-small cell lung cancer patients. PBMC samples from follow-up, when available, were sequenced at a median of roughly two years post-resection. Each time, sequencing found more beta-chain sequences than alpha-chain sequences. Findings of the study overall: The study found ubiquitous expanded tumor TCRs in blood more at resection than follow-up.

TCRdb independently ran MiXCR on the 5' RACE reads; one entry per CDR3 protein. Of under 150,000 distinct CDR3 sequences in the sample, about 12% were seen once. The V and J ends lost 3 bases and 13 bases respectively, with 19 bases between them. This CDR3 region has 13 residues. CDR1 is SQVTM, CDR2 ANQGSEA, per germline. In its sample, this clonotype was seen many times. Its antigen remains unidentified. Time point reported: blood at routine non-recurrence follow-up after resection. Unsorted samples of tumor, nontumor lung or frozen PBMC had their whole RNA sequenced. The sequence came from a male donor with early-stage non-small cell lung cancer. Sequencing was performed on PBMCs, taken at follow-up. The chain joins TRBV29-1 to TRBJ1-5; D remains unclear. CDR3: CSVEGAPGELQHF. In DNA, the CDR3 is TGCAGCGTTGAGGGCGCCCCCGGAGAGCTGCAGCATTTT.